The 22 T cell receptor beta chains below come from one sample, sequenced in a study of blood T cell repertoires in COVID-19. Clones were read by immunoSEQ multiplex PCR, and TCRdb kept only the in-frame ones, dropping some. The top ten clones hold around 5.1% of a sample with some 330,000 clones, roughly 87% of them seen once. The sequencing input was PBMCs or T cells enriched from blood (not recorded which). The receptors shown here come from a woman aged 45-59 years who had recovered from COVID-19.

The CDR3: CASRSDREKNEQFF. CDR3 DNA sequence: TGTGCCAGCAGATCTGACAGGGAAAAGAATGAGCAGTTCTTC. This chain joins TRBV7-9 and TRBJ2-1, with TRBD1 identical over 7 bases. V was clipped by 6 bases and J by 7 bases; unmatched bases: 9. The CDR3 spans 14 residues. CDR1 SEHNR and CDR2 FQNEAQ come from the germline V gene (reference sequence). Drawing the rest from reference TRBV7-9 and TRBJ2-1, the complete variable domain is DTGVSQNPRHKITKRGQNVTFRCDPISEHNRLYWYRQTLGQGPEFLTYFQNEAQLEKSRLLSDRFSAERPKGSFSTLEIQRTEQGDSAMYLCASRSDREKNEQFFGPGTRLTVL.

The chain carries TRBV4-1 and TRBJ1-2; D gene uncertain. Germline CDR1 reads MGHRA; CDR2 reads YSYEKL. Trimming left V 1 base short and J 0 bases short, with 6 bases between. The CDR3 is 14 residues long. CDR3 bases: TGCGCCAGCAGCCAAGGAGGGACTAACTATGGCTACACCTTC. It codes for CASSQGGTNYGYTF.

The sample holds a few counts of this clone. V usage is TRBV5-5 and J usage is TRBJ2-1; 14 positions match TRBD2. CDR1 is SGHKS, CDR2 YYEKEE, per germline (reference sequence). The CDR3 contains 18 residues. V shed 5 bases and J 5 bases; nucleotides not matched to a gene: 12. CDR3 coding DNA: TGTGCCAGCAGTCCTGGGACTAGCGGGGGAAGGACAAACAATGAGCAGTTCTTC. It yields the protein CASSPGTSGGRTNNEQFF.

The chain is built from TRBV13 and TRBJ1-5, with TRBD1 identical over 12 bases. CDR1 is PRHDT and CDR2 is FYEKMQ in the germline V gene (reference sequence). The CDR3 runs to 18 residues. The V gene end was trimmed by 5 bases and the J gene end by 4 bases; junction bases not matched to a gene: 12. CDR3 amino acids: CASSASGTGGVGNQPQHF. CDR3 bases: TGTGCCAGCAGCGCCTCCGGGACAGGGGGCGTGGGAAATCAGCCCCAGCATTTT.

The chain recombines TRBV11-1 with TRBJ2-7, with 10 nucleotides matching TRBD1. The CDR3 extends over 14 amino acids. Germline trimming cut 3 bases from V and 3 bases from J; bases unmatched to any gene: 2. Germline lookup yields CDR1 SGHAT and CDR2 FQDESV (reference sequence). This chain's CDR3 is CASSFRTGGYEQYF. CDR3 sequence (DNA): TGTGCCAGCAGCTTCCGGACAGGGGGCTACGAGCAGTACTTC.

The J gene is TRBJ2-7, the V gene TRBV2; TRBD1 aligns across 7 bases. V lost 6 bases and J lost 3; bases outside the gene matches: 8. The CDR3 is 14 amino acids. Germline V gives CDR1 SNHLY, CDR2 FYNNEI. CDR3 residues: CASRANRDSYEQYF. The CDR3 bases are TGTGCCAGCAGGGCTAACCGGGACAGCTACGAGCAGTACTTC.

V gene TRBV19 combines with J gene TRBJ1-1, with D hard to call. CDR3 length: 14 residues. V was trimmed by 1 base and J by 6 bases, leaving 12 bases between them. Per the germline V gene, CDR1 is LNHDA and CDR2 is SQIVND (reference sequence). The CDR3 loop reads CASSIGPEWAEAFF. In DNA form, the CDR3 reads TGTGCCAGTAGTATAGGCCCGGAGTGGGCTGAAGCTTTCTTT. Full variable domain (rest looked up from reference TRBV19 and TRBJ1-1): DGGITQSPKYLFRKEGQNVTLSCEQNLNHDAMYWYRQDPGQGLRLIYYSQIVNDFQKGDIAEGYSVSREKKESFPLTVTSAQKNPTAFYLCASSIGPEWAEAFFGQGTRLTVV.

This clone was recorded only once. The genes are TRBV5-1 and TRBJ1-2; no clear D. The CDR3 has 15 residues. CDR1 is SGHRS, CDR2 YFSETQ, per germline. V was shortened by 0 bases and J by 2 bases, with 11 bases between the two germline ends. In nucleotides, the CDR3 is TGCGCCAGCAGCTTGGCCAGTCCGGAGAACTATGGCTACACCTTC. Translating gives CASSLASPENYGYTF.

The chain combines TRBV7-9 with TRBJ1-5; D is ambiguous. Trimming took 4 bases from V and 7 from J, leaving 11 bases between them. The CDR3 sequence is 13 residues long. Germline CDR1 and CDR2: SEHNR and FQNEAQ (reference sequence). CDR3 sequence (DNA): TGTGCCAGCAGCTATAGGGAGCGACAGCCCCAGCATTTT. Its translation: CASSYRERQPQHF. Full variable domain (missing parts from reference TRBV7-9 and TRBJ1-5): DTGVSQNPRHKITKRGQNVTFRCDPISEHNRLYWYRQTLGQGPEFLTYFQNEAQLEKSRLLSDRFSAERPKGSFSTLEIQRTEQGDSAMYLCASSYRERQPQHFGDGTRLSIL.

This rearrangement joins TRBV3-1 (or the pseudogene TRBV3-2) to TRBJ2-2; weak D call: TRBD1 (5 bases). The CDR3 totals 14 residues. Germline V gives CDR1 LGHDT, CDR2 YNNKEL (reference sequence). Deletions cut 3 bases from V and 6 bases from J, with 11 bases between. Here the CDR3 reads CASSHPLGAGELFF. The CDR3 DNA sequence: TGTGCCAGCAGCCATCCCCTAGGGGCCGGGGAGCTGTTTTTT.

This clone was seen a handful of times. CDR3 coding DNA: TGTGCCAGTAGTATACGGGTGTCAGAGAGAAACACCATATATTTT. Translating it yields CASSIRVSERNTIYF. This sequence joins TRBV19 and TRBJ1-3; no definite D call. V was trimmed by 2 bases and J by 5 bases, leaving 13 bases between them. Germline V gives CDR1 LNHDA, CDR2 SQIVND (reference sequence). The CDR3 spans 15 residues.

J is TRBJ2-2 and V is TRBV5-1, with a tentative D call TRBD1 (5 bases). The V end lost 8 bases, the J end lost 5 bases, and 19 bases lay between the germline ends. CDR3 size: 15 residues. In germline, CDR1 is SGHRS, CDR2 YFSETQ. CDR3: CASTPQGRLTGELFF. The CDR3 bases are TGCGCCAGTACGCCTCAGGGAAGGCTAACCGGGGAGCTGTTTTTT.

This clone was picked up one time. This chain joins TRBV4-1 and TRBJ2-7, with D perhaps TRBD1 (6 bases). In germline, CDR1 is MGHRA, CDR2 YSYEKL. V was pared by 2 bases and J by 3 bases, with 17 bases between. The CDR3 spans 16 residues. The CDR3 nucleotides read TGCGCCAGCAGCCAACCATGGGACACCCAGTACTACGAGCAGTACTTC. Protein sequence: CASSQPWDTQYYEQYF.

The gene calls are TRBV6-5 and TRBJ1-3; TRBD1 aligns across 7 bases. Per the germline V gene, CDR1 is MNHEY and CDR2 is SVGAGI. The ends lost 4 bases at V and 4 bases at J; junction bases unmatched: 4. The CDR3 loop spans 14 amino acids. The CDR3 DNA reads as TGTGCCAGCAGTTCCGGGACAGCCGGAAACACCATATATTTT. Encoded protein: CASSSGTAGNTIYF.

This sequence joins TRBV7-9 and TRBJ1-1; 9 bases are shared with TRBD1. The germline V gene encodes CDR1 SEHNR and CDR2 FQNEAQ (reference sequence). Trimming took 4 bases from V and 4 from J; bases not matched to a gene: 7. This CDR3 contains 15 residues. CDR3 in DNA: TGTGCCAGCAGCTCGGGACAGGGAGGGGCCACTGAAGCTTTCTTT. Translating gives CASSSGQGGATEAFF.

The genes are TRBV30 and TRBJ1-6; D is perhaps TRBD1 (6 bases). CDR3 length: 13 residues. In germline, CDR1 is GTSNPN, CDR2 SVGIG (reference sequence). V was clipped by 3 bases and J by 10 bases, with 13 bases between them. In DNA form, the CDR3 reads TGTGCCTGGAGGAGGGGGGGGGACTCACCCCTCCACTTT. It codes for CAWRRGGDSPLHF.

The chain couples TRBV11-2 to TRBJ1-2; D perhaps matches TRBD1 (6 bases). The CDR3 loop spans 15 amino acids. The V end lost 3 bases, the J end lost 5 bases, and 16 bases lay between the germline ends. Germline CDR1 and CDR2: SGHAT and FQNNGV. The CDR3 sequence: CASSFSGARGYGYTF. As DNA, the CDR3 is TGTGCCAGCAGCTTTTCAGGGGCCAGGGGATATGGCTACACCTTC.

The chain has TRBV6-2 or TRBV6-3 and TRBJ2-5, with 7 bases that match TRBD1. The CDR3 contains 19 residues. CDR1 MNHEY and CDR2 SVGEGT come from the germline V gene. V was clipped by 4 bases and J by 2 bases; unmatched bases: 19. Here the CDR3 reads CASSFSLQGRGFFQETQYF. The CDR3 DNA follows: TGTGCCAGCAGTTTTTCTTTACAGGGCAGGGGGTTTTTTCAAGAGACCCAGTACTTC.

The table lists this clone with a few counts. The genes are TRBV27 and TRBJ2-1; 7 positions match TRBD2. CDR3 length: 15 amino acids. V was clipped by 5 bases and J by 5 bases; unmatched bases: 9. Germline V lookup: CDR1 MNHEY, CDR2 SMNVEV (reference sequence). The CDR3 DNA reads TGTGCCAGCAGTCCCCCGGGACTACCCAACAATGAGCAGTTCTTC. Its translation is CASSPPGLPNNEQFF.

This chain joins TRBV29-1 and TRBJ1-1; 7 bases line up with TRBD1. Germline V gene lookup returns CDR1 SQVTM and CDR2 ANQGSEA. The CDR3 has 14 residues. V dropped 6 bases and J dropped 1; count of bases not matched to a gene: 8. The CDR3 loop reads CSVSTGTANTEAFF. As DNA, the CDR3 is TGCAGCGTATCTACCGGGACAGCGAACACTGAAGCTTTCTTT.

A note on this clone: This sequence may be a read error, since a much larger clone differs from it by one base. The chain recombines TRBV7-2 with TRBJ1-5; tentatively, D is TRBD1 (6 bases). From germline, CDR1 is SGHTA and CDR2 FQGNSA. There are 12 residues in the CDR3. Trimming shortened V by 11 bases and J by 1 base, and 9 bases separated the two germline ends. The CDR3 here is CAVGQSNQPQHF. The CDR3 DNA sequence: TGTGCCGTAGGACAGAGCAATCAGCCCCAGCATTTT.

This chain links TRBV7-8 with TRBJ2-5; 9 bases agree with TRBD2. There are 15 residues in the CDR3. Per germline, CDR1 SGHVS and CDR2 FQNEAQ. Losses at the gene ends were 5 bases for V and 4 bases for J; bases not matched to a gene: 8. The DNA of the CDR3 is TGTGCCAGCAGCGTTAGCGGGGGCCTATCAGAGACCCAGTACTTC. Amino acid sequence: CASSVSGGLSETQYF.